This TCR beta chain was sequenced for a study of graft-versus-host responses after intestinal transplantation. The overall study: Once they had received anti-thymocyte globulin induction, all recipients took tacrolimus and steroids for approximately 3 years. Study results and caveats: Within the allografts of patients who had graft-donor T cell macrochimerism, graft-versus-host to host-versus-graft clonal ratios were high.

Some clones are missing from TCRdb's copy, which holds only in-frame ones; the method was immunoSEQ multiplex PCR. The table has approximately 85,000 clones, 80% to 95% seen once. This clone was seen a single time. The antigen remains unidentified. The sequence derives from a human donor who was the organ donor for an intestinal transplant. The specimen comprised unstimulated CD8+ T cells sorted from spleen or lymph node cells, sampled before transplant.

This CDR3 is CASSGGASGNYEQYF. Here the CDR3 DNA reads TGCGCCAGCAGCGGAGGGGCTAGCGGTAACTACGAGCAGTACTTC. The chain combines TRBV4-1 with TRBJ2-7; 7 positions match TRBD2. The CDR3 covers 15 residues. Germline V gene lookup returns CDR1 MGHRA and CDR2 YSYEKL. V shed 5 bases and J 3 bases; nucleotides not matched to a gene: 10.